These 17 T cell receptor beta chains were sequenced from one sample in a study of post-analysis software for immune sequencing data (dated by TCRdb to between 2015 and 2017). The receptor library was made with PCR. Sequencing used an Illumina HiSeq 2500. To reduce PCR and sequencing biases, unique molecular identifiers were incorporated into the TCR beta cDNA libraries. TCRdb reanalyzed the raw reads on its own, using fastp at Q25 for trimming and MiXCR for clone calling, and kept in-frame beta chains. All rows with the same CDR3 protein become a single entry with the most common DNA and genes. Within this sample are hundreds of thousands of distinct CDR3 sequences, with roughly 46% of them counted one time only. Approximately 1.7% of the sample belongs to the ten largest clones. The investigation overall reported the following: Significantly higher frequencies in patients than in controls were found for roughly 5 TRBV segments, including TRBV5-6, TRBV5-1 and TRBV20-1.

Antigens of these TCRs are unknown. Sequences were obtained from blood. Source of these receptors: a girl aged 10-17 years with multiple sclerosis.

This chain links TRBV9 with TRBJ2-1; TRBD1 agrees at 7 bases. V was clipped by 0 bases and J by 4 bases; unmatched bases: 10. The CDR3 covers 17 residues. Germline CDR1 SGDLS, CDR2 YYNGEE. CDR3 nucleotides: TGTGCCAGCAGCGTAGGGTTCCTGGGACAGACATACAATGAGCAGTTCTTC. This translates into CASSVGFLGQTYNEQFF. Drawing the rest from reference TRBV9 and TRBJ2-1, the complete variable domain is DSGVTQTPKHLITATGQRVTLRCSPRSGDLSVYWYQQSLDQGLQFLIQYYNGEERAKGNILERFSAQQFPDLHSELNLSSLELGDSALYFCASSVGFLGQTYNEQFFGPGTRLTVL.

The chain is built from TRBV20-1 and TRBJ2-7, with D maybe TRBD1 (6 bases). The V gene lost 0 bases and the J gene lost 11 bases, with 17 bases spanning the gap. Germline V lookup: CDR1 DFQATT, CDR2 SNEGSKA (reference sequence). This CDR3 contains 13 residues. The CDR3 is CSARDSLTEGEYF. In DNA form, the CDR3 reads TGCAGTGCTAGAGATAGCCTGACTGAGGGGGAGTACTTC.

The chain carries TRBV11-2 and TRBJ2-7; D not certain. The CDR3 is 16 residues long. The germline CDR1 and CDR2 sequences are SGHAT and FQNNGV. Trimming removed 5 bases at V and 3 bases at J, with 20 bases between. The CDR3 nucleotides read TGTGCCAGCAGCGCTTTCCAGGACGACGCTCTCTACGAGCAGTACTTC. Protein: CASSAFQDDALYEQYF.

This chain uses TRBV21-1 with TRBJ1-2; no DNA check was done on the table's D call, TRBD1. TRBV21-1 is marked as a pseudogene. The CDR3 length is 15 residues. CDR3 nucleotides: TGTGCCAGCAGCAAAGGGACAGGGGAGGACTATGGCTACACCTTC. Translation gives CASSKGTGEDYGYTF.

This clonotype was recorded at least ten times. The chain uses TRBV27 and TRBJ2-1, with a weak D call TRBD1 (6 bases). The CDR3 has 13 residues. V shed 6 bases and J shed 5 bases, with 11 bases lying between them. Looked up from germline, CDR1 is MNHEY and CDR2 is SMNVEV (reference sequence). In DNA form, the CDR3 reads TGTGCCAGCAGGCCATACAGGGACAATGAGCAGTTCTTC. It codes for CASRPYRDNEQFF.

A few counts support this clonotype. V usage is TRBV24-1 and J usage is TRBJ2-7, with 13 bases that match TRBD2. V lost 3 bases and J lost 5; bases outside the gene matches: 6. The CDR3 loop spans 16 amino acids. Germline CDR1 is KGHDR and CDR2 is SFDVKD. CDR3 region: CATSDDRTSGSDEQYF. Here the CDR3 DNA reads TGTGCCACCAGTGATGATCGGACTAGCGGGAGCGACGAGCAGTACTTC.

The chain joins TRBV5-1 to TRBJ2-3; 15 bases line up with TRBD2. Trimming removed 2 bases from V and 4 bases from J; junction bases left unmatched: 5. The CDR3 sequence is 17 residues long. Germline V gives CDR1 SGHRS, CDR2 YFSETQ. The CDR3 sequence: CASSLTGTSGGSDTQYF. The CDR3 bases are TGCGCCAGCAGCTTAACCGGGACTAGCGGGGGGTCAGATACGCAGTATTTT.

This rearrangement joins TRBV29-1 to TRBJ1-2; 7 bases fit TRBD1. CDR3 length: 15 amino acids. CDR1 and CDR2 (germline): SQVTM, ANQGSEA. With V trimmed by 3 bases and J by 0 bases, 7 bases remained unmatched. The CDR3 sequence is CSVDPQGEANYGYTF. The CDR3 region has the DNA TGCAGCGTTGACCCTCAGGGGGAGGCTAACTATGGCTACACCTTC.

V gene TRBV12-3 or TRBV12-4 combines with J gene TRBJ2-5; D may be TRBD2 (5 bases). The CDR3 spans 14 residues. V gave up 3 bases and J gave up 3 bases, with 11 bases separating them. This chain's CDR3 is CASSLGVGEETQYF. As DNA, the CDR3 is TGTGCCAGCAGTTTGGGAGTTGGGGAAGAGACCCAGTACTTC.

The gene calls are TRBV5-1 and TRBJ1-6; possible D gene TRBD1, 5 bases. The CDR3 totals 14 residues. CDR1 is SGHRS and CDR2 is YFSETQ in the germline V gene. Trimming pared 4 bases from V and 14 bases from J, leaving 19 bases between. CDR3 residues: CASSPPGRDGSLHF. CDR3 DNA: TGCGCCAGCAGCCCCCCAGGGCGGGATGGGTCCCTCCACTTT.

The V gene is TRBV29-1, the J gene TRBJ1-2; D is unresolved. Germline CDR1 is SQVTM and CDR2 is ANQGSEA. The CDR3 runs to 11 residues. In nucleotides, the CDR3 is TGCACGACCGACGGGAACTATGGCTACACCTTC. Protein product: CTTDGNYGYTF.

V usage is TRBV12-3 or TRBV12-4 and J usage is TRBJ2-6, with 7 bases lining up with TRBD2. This CDR3 is 21 amino acids long. V was pared by 0 bases and J by 0 bases, with 14 bases of the junction left unmatched. The CDR3 sequence is CASSLALRGLAALSGANVLTF. The CDR3 nucleotides are TGTGCCAGCAGTTTAGCGCTCAGAGGGCTAGCGGCCCTCTCTGGGGCCAACGTCCTGACTTTC.

This chain joins TRBV12-3 or TRBV12-4 and TRBJ2-1, with TRBD1 matching over 9 bases. With V trimmed by 6 bases and J by 7 bases, 4 bases remained unmatched. The CDR3 sequence is 13 residues long. The CDR3 nucleotides are TGTGCCAGCAGACAGGGGGCGAGGAATGAGCAGTTCTTC. Translated: CASRQGARNEQFF.

This clonotype was counted between two and nine times. The CDR3 is CASSLSPRQGSNEQFF. The CDR3 coding sequence is TGTGCCAGCAGCTTAAGTCCCCGGCAGGGTAGTAATGAGCAGTTCTTC. The chain employs TRBV7-3 and TRBJ2-1, with D perhaps TRBD1 (5 bases). The CDR3 totals 16 residues. Trimming removed 1 base from V and 7 bases from J, with 17 bases in between. Per the germline V gene, CDR1 is SGHTA and CDR2 is FQGTGA.

This chain links TRBV5-6 with TRBJ1-4; TRBD1 matches 10 bases. Germline loops: CDR1 SGHDT, CDR2 YYEEEE. The trim removed 2 bases at V and 4 bases at J, leaving 8 bases unmatched. The CDR3 has 17 residues. The CDR3, as DNA: TGTGCCAGCAGCTTCTCCGGGACAGGGGATCTTAATGAAAAACTGTTTTTT. It encodes CASSFSGTGDLNEKLFF.

The gene calls are TRBV12-3 or TRBV12-4 and TRBJ2-7, with D perhaps assigned TRBD1 or TRBD2 (5 bases each). V was cut by 10 bases and J by 7 bases, with 20 bases left in between. The CDR3 is 13 amino acids. CDR3 in DNA: TGTGCCACCCCGGGACGAGAATACAATGAGCAGTACTTC. Protein: CATPGREYNEQYF.

This clonotype was seen at least ten times. The chain carries TRBV29-1 and TRBJ1-5; D unclear. Germline CDR1 and CDR2: SQVTM and ANQGSEA. With 4 bases removed from V and 0 bases from J, the gap between germline ends came to 13 bases. The CDR3 spans 15 residues. DNA for the CDR3: TGCAGCGTTGTTATAGACGGGAATAGCAATCAGCCCCAGCATTTT. Translation gives CSVVIDGNSNQPQHF.